This T cell receptor beta chain emerged from a study of blood T cell repertoires in COVID-19. Study-wide background: Acute and convalescent COVID-19 specimens originated in the United States, Italy and Spain. T cells, B-cell-depleted T cells, or PBMCs supplied cDNA or gDNA.

Study processing details: The authors estimated nucleated cell counts from reference gene primer amplification. TCRdb's copy holds only in-frame clones and misses some; the assay was immunoSEQ multiplex PCR. From that table come the V and J calls and clone size; the DNA was used to work out D and trimming. The table records roughly 52,000 clones, more than 70% of them present only once. This CDR3 is 15 amino acids long. The germline V gene has CDR1 SGHTA and CDR2 FQGTGA. Trimming at V came to 5 bases and at J to 9 bases, leaving 12 bases not matched to a gene. The TCR was taken from a woman at least 80 years old with acute or convalescent COVID-19. Sequenced material: peripheral blood. The V and J genes are TRBV7-3 and TRBJ2-1; 8 nucleotides agree with TRBD1. CDR3 region: CASSPTLDRVGEQFF. The DNA of the CDR3 is TGTGCCAGCAGCCCAACCCTGGACAGGGTAGGTGAGCAGTTCTTC.